Ten or more counts support the clone carrying this T cell receptor (beta chain). Its antigen is as yet unknown. V lost 2 bases and J 7 bases, leaving 6 bases between the germline ends. CDR1 is SEHNR and CDR2 is FQNEAQ in the germline V gene (reference sequence). The CDR3 covers 12 residues. Sample time point: newly diagnosed GD, antithyroid drugs for less than 3 months. RNA from PBMCs was the source of the TCR library. From each patient, about 8.3 milliliters of peripheral blood was drawn and collected into an EDTA anticoagulant tube. This record belongs to a study of regulatory T cells in long-lasting Graves disease. Study-wide results and limits: Comparison showed that persistent patients shared more public clonotypes (about 2,800) than new patients (966).

To make TCR beta libraries, researchers used iRepertoire HTBI primers and Arm-PCR of CDR3 regions. Methods used by the authors: Identification across samples found approximately 60 TRBV and about 13 TRBJ segments. TCRdb passed the multiplex PCR reads through MiXCR, listing each CDR3 protein once. The V and J calls shown here were made by TCRdb, not taken from the authors' results. The sample includes about 220,000 distinct CDR3 sequences, roughly a fifth of them seen just once. Another study also made use of these data, one on T cells in Graves' hyperthyroidism and ophthalmopathy. As reported in that work: The HTBI primer set served for first-round RT-PCR of the TCR CDR3.

The sample here was peripheral blood mononuclear cells (PBMCs), taken at new diagnosis, from a patient treated with antithyroid drugs. The source of this sequence is a woman aged 25 to 39 with Graves disease. J is TRBJ1-5 and V is TRBV7-9; no firm D call. DNA for the CDR3: TGTGCCAGCAGCTTATTAAACCAGCCCCAGCATTTT. It translates to CASSLLNQPQHF.